This T cell receptor (beta chain) originates from a study of blood T cell repertoires in COVID-19. Germline V CDR1 and CDR2: DFQATT, SNEGSKA (reference sequence). The CDR3 length is 11 residues. Trimming took off 2 bases at V and 5 bases at J, with 6 bases between the two ends. Clones were sequenced by immunoSEQ multiplex PCR, and TCRdb holds only the in-frame ones, with some missing. The sample contains a few hundred thousand clones, 86% of which appear only once. The sequenced sample consisted of peripheral blood. The TCR was taken from a man in his forties who had recovered from COVID-19. The gene calls are TRBV20-1 and TRBJ1-2; D gene uncertain. The CDR3 DNA sequence: TGCAGTGCTAGATCCGGGTATGGCTACACCTTC. Translated, it gives CSARSGYGYTF.